These T cell receptor beta chains were read from a single sample in a study of shared clonotypes between healthy human individuals. Profiled with immunoSEQ multiplex PCR; TCRdb holds only in-frame clones, not every one. The sample records roughly 660,000 clones, roughly 88% being singletons. The material sequenced was memory CD8+ T cells from PBMCs. Receptors were obtained from a man between 18 and 35 years old in good health. Some clones in this sample may be carry-over from other donors' samples. The CDR3 runs from the conserved cysteine through the conserved F or W. A D gene is named only where the DNA matches it firmly. Expanded clones are given a class, and other clones once, few, many or no size at all.

clone_size j_call d_call v_call cdr3_aa cdr3_nt
- TRBJ1-1 - TRBV9 CASSAGPEAFF TGTGCCAGCAGCGCCGGTCCTGAAGCTTTCTTT
- TRBJ1-2 - TRBV19 CASSWRRIPYGYTF TGTGCCAGTAGCTGGAGACGGATCCCCTATGGCTACACCTTC
- TRBJ2-7 - TRBV28 CASRPGVSFNEQYF TGTGCCAGCAGACCAGGGGTCTCTTTCAACGAGCAGTACTTC
- TRBJ2-1 TRBD2 TRBV5-6 CASSLWQLIGLGYNEQFF TGTGCCAGCAGCTTGTGGCAGCTTATCGGACTAGGCTACAATGAGCAGTTCTTC
once TRBJ2-5 TRBD2 TRBV15 CATSRDGFGTSGFQETQYF TGTGCCACCAGCAGAGATGGTTTCGGAACTAGCGGGTTTCAAGAGACCCAGTACTTC
- TRBJ2-7 - TRBV6-5 CASSYSQNSYEQYF TGTGCCAGCAGTTACAGTCAGAACTCCTACGAGCAGTACTTC
- TRBJ2-1 - TRBV28 CASSSLVGHNEQFF TGTGCCAGCAGTTCCTTAGTGGGGCACAATGAGCAGTTCTTC
- TRBJ2-1 TRBD2 TRBV28 CASSFPTSGRQSSWEQFF TGTGCCAGCAGTTTCCCGACTAGCGGGAGACAGTCTTCGTGGGAGCAGTTCTTC
- TRBJ1-1 - TRBV7-8 CASSLGRGAGTEAFF TGTGCCAGCAGCTTAGGGCGGGGCGCGGGCACTGAAGCTTTCTTT
- TRBJ2-2 TRBD2 TRBV2 CASSVAGRHDTGELFF TGTGCCAGCAGTGTAGCGGGGAGGCATGACACCGGGGAGCTGTTTTTT
once TRBJ1-1 - TRBV6-1 CASSEGVRLMNTEAFF TGTGCCAGCAGTGAAGGGGTTCGGCTGATGAACACTGAAGCTTTCTTT
- TRBJ2-7 - TRBV18 CASSPPGHISYEQYF TGTGCCAGCTCACCACCGGGACACATTTCCTACGAGCAGTACTTC
- TRBJ2-7 TRBD1 TRBV27 CASSLSGTAYEQYF TGTGCCAGCAGTTTATCTGGGACAGCCTACGAGCAGTACTTC
- TRBJ2-1 - TRBV28 CASSSPAHGPERPTNEQFF TGTGCCAGCAGTTCGCCGGCGCACGGGCCCGAACGACCAACGAATGAGCAGTTCTTC
- TRBJ2-3 TRBD2 TRBV28 CASSLLAGGILDTQYF TGTGCCAGCAGTCTCCTAGCGGGAGGGATCTTAGATACGCAGTATTTT
once TRBJ2-7 - TRBV4-3 CASSQGTLYEQYF TGCGCCAGCAGCCAAGGGACGCTCTACGAGCAGTACTTC
once TRBJ2-1 - TRBV11-1 CASSLVGSNEQFF TGTGCCAGCAGCTTAGTCGGGAGCAATGAGCAGTTCTTC
- TRBJ2-3 TRBD2 TRBV9 CASSTSGSTDTQYF TGTGCCAGCAGCACTAGCGGAAGCACAGATACGCAGTATTTT
many TRBJ2-1 - TRBV28 CASSLNSGGGSKKQFF TGTGCCAGCAGTTTAAATTCAGGTGGGGGTAGTAAGAAGCAGTTCTTC
- TRBJ2-7 TRBD2 TRBV28 CASSLPSGGTYEQYF TGTGCCAGCAGCTTACCTTCGGGGGGAACCTACGAGCAGTACTTC
- TRBJ2-3 TRBD1 TRBV27 CASIRAPGQGIRTNTDTQYF TGTGCCAGCATCAGAGCTCCGGGACAGGGGATTAGAACGAACACAGATACGCAGTATTTT
- TRBJ2-2 TRBD2 TRBV7-3 CASSLNGLVSGELFF TGTGCCAGCAGCTTAAACGGACTAGTATCCGGGGAGCTGTTTTTT
- TRBJ1-5 - TRBV9 CASSVSGGNQPQHF TGTGCCAGCAGCGTATCTGGAGGGAATCAGCCCCAGCATTTT
- TRBJ1-5 - TRBV5-5 CASSPWTAISPQHF TGTGCCAGCAGCCCTTGGACAGCTATCAGCCCCCAGCATTTT
- TRBJ2-7 TRBD1 TRBV19 CASSIDRVDFYEQYF TGTGCCAGTAGTATCGACAGGGTCGATTTTTACGAGCAGTACTTC
once TRBJ1-1 - TRBV6-5 CASSVYEAFF TGTGCCAGCAGTGTGTACGAAGCTTTCTTT
- TRBJ2-1 TRBD2 TRBV6-1 CASRISGRGDEQFF TGTGCCAGCAGGATTAGCGGGAGGGGCGATGAGCAGTTCTTC
- TRBJ2-3 - TRBV11-2 CASSLLRTQYF TGTGCCAGCAGCTTACTCCGGACGCAGTATTTT
- TRBJ1-2 - TRBV9 CASSVQGGDGYTF TGTGCCAGCAGCGTACAGGGAGGAGATGGCTACACCTTC
- TRBJ2-3 - TRBV7-6 CASSLWVDTDTQYF TGTGCCAGCAGCTTATGGGTAGACACAGATACGCAGTATTTT
- TRBJ2-1 - TRBV4-3 CASSWAVSSYNEQFF TGCGCCAGCAGCTGGGCGGTGAGCTCCTACAATGAGCAGTTCTTC
- TRBJ2-7 TRBD2 TRBV19 CASSDIAGGPHEQYF TGTGCCAGTAGTGATATAGCGGGAGGGCCCCACGAGCAGTACTTC
- TRBJ2-1 - TRBV28 CASSLVRGTYNEQFF TGTGCCAGCAGTTTAGTGCGGGGTACCTACAATGAGCAGTTCTTC
- TRBJ2-2 - TRBV9 CASSVAGELFF TGTGCCAGCAGCGTAGCAGGGGAGCTGTTTTTT
- TRBJ2-1 TRBD2 TRBV9 CASGTLGASGPYNEQFF TGTGCCAGCGGGACGCTAGGGGCTAGCGGGCCGTACAATGAGCAGTTCTTC
many TRBJ2-1 TRBD2 TRBV14 CASSPYRLAGQFF TGTGCCAGCAGCCCGTACCGACTAGCGGGGCAGTTCTTC
- TRBJ1-2 - TRBV7-9 CASSPWGGNDYGYTF TGTGCCAGCAGCCCATGGGGGGGGAACGACTATGGCTACACCTTC
- TRBJ2-1 TRBD1 TRBV5-6 CASSLGAGGNEQFF TGTGCCAGCAGCTTAGGGGCAGGGGGTAATGAGCAGTTCTTC
- TRBJ1-5 - TRBV5-6 CASSLQGANQPQHF TGTGCCAGCAGCTTGCAGGGCGCAAATCAGCCCCAGCATTTT
few TRBJ1-1 - TRBV7-8 CASSPEHGRNTEAFF TGTGCCAGCAGCCCAGAACATGGGAGGAACACTGAAGCTTTCTTT
- TRBJ1-2 - TRBV6-6 CASRGGRGPYGYTF TGTGCCAGCAGGGGGGGGAGGGGCCCCTATGGCTACACCTTC
- TRBJ2-7 - TRBV4-2 CASSLQVEGPDEQYF TGTGCCAGCAGCCTACAGGTGGAGGGCCCAGACGAGCAGTACTTC
- TRBJ2-7 - TRBV9 CASSVDDDYEQYF TGTGCCAGCAGCGTAGACGATGACTACGAGCAGTACTTC
- TRBJ1-2 - TRBV13 CASSPRGVKSLDGYTF TGTGCCAGCAGTCCCAGGGGTGTGAAAAGCTTGGATGGCTACACCTTC
- TRBJ2-1 - TRBV27 CASSPTVSYNEQFF TGTGCCAGCAGTCCGACCGTTTCCTACAATGAGCAGTTCTTC
- TRBJ2-1 - TRBV7-2 CASTWDNNEQFF TGTGCCAGCACTTGGGACAACAATGAGCAGTTCTTC
- TRBJ2-4 - TRBV5-4 CASSIGETKNIQYF TGTGCCAGCAGCATAGGTGAGACCAAAAACATTCAGTACTTC
- TRBJ1-4 - TRBV15 CATSQGGVGEKLFF TGTGCCACCAGCCAAGGAGGGGTGGGGGAAAAACTGTTTTTT
- TRBJ2-3 - TRBV6-1 CASSEWGLTTDTQYF TGTGCCAGCAGTGAATGGGGCCTGACCACAGATACGCAGTATTTT
- TRBJ2-3 TRBD2 TRBV7-8 CASSFTSGTQLSDTQYF TGTGCCAGCAGCTTTACTAGCGGGACCCAGCTCTCAGATACGCAGTATTTT
- TRBJ2-3 - TRBV2 CASRGIRDSDSLGPDTQYF TGTGCCAGCAGAGGAATCCGGGACTCCGATTCACTAGGTCCAGATACGCAGTATTTT
- TRBJ2-3 - TRBV4-1 CASSQVRGADTQYF TGCGCCAGCAGCCAAGTTCGGGGCGCCGATACGCAGTATTTT
- TRBJ1-3 - TRBV6-6 CASSSGTPSSGNTIYF TGTGCCAGCAGTTCAGGCACCCCGAGCTCTGGAAACACCATATATTTT